One sample yielded the 27 T cell receptor beta chains listed below, sequenced in a study of cytomegalovirus exposure and HLA in healthy donors. Primers included in the PCR were 60 Vbeta and 13 Jbeta primers. Sequencing used immunoSEQ multiplex PCR; TCRdb keeps in-frame clones, though not all of them. The sample has under 85,000 clones. Source material: PBMCs. The receptor set was obtained from a boy aged 5-17 years in good health and CMV-seronegative.

The chain employs TRBV5-6 and TRBJ1-1, with 10 positions matching TRBD1. The CDR3 contains 13 residues. V lost 2 bases and J lost 7; bases outside the gene matches: 2. Germline V gives CDR1 SGHDT, CDR2 YYEEEE. In nucleotides, the CDR3 is TGTGCCAGCAGCTTCGGGACAGGGGATGAAGCTTTCTTT. It is translated as CASSFGTGDEAFF.

The chain couples TRBV4-1 to TRBJ2-1, with D perhaps TRBD1 (6 bases). Looked up from germline, CDR1 is MGHRA and CDR2 is YSYEKL. With 4 bases removed from V and 7 bases from J, the gap between germline ends came to 17 bases. This CDR3 contains 15 residues. The CDR3 region is CASSLTGTLRNEQFF. For the CDR3, the DNA is TGCGCCAGCAGCCTAACCGGGACATTACGGAATGAGCAGTTCTTC.

The CDR3 reads CASSLNSLGANQPQHF. The DNA of the CDR3 is TGTGCCAGCAGCTTAAATTCTTTGGGGGCGAATCAGCCCCAGCATTTT. The chain has TRBV7-2 and TRBJ1-5; a possible D gene is TRBD1 (6 bases). Deletions cut 2 bases from V and 4 bases from J, with 15 bases between. CDR3 length equals 16 residues. Germline CDR1 and CDR2: SGHTA and FQGNSA.

The gene calls are TRBV5-1 and TRBJ2-5; 8 positions match TRBD1. The CDR3 length is 13 residues. Germline assignment: CDR1 SGHRS and CDR2 YFSETQ. Unmatched junction bases numbered 2, after V lost 6 bases and J lost 1 base. The CDR3 sequence is CASKTGGQETQYF. CDR3 nucleotide sequence: TGCGCCAGCAAAACAGGGGGCCAAGAGACCCAGTACTTC.

This chain joins TRBV18 and TRBJ2-1; unclear D gene. V lost 3 bases, J lost 5 bases, and 5 bases lay in between. Germline CDR1 KGHSH, CDR2 LQKENI. CDR3 length: 12 amino acids. For the CDR3, the DNA is TGTGCCAGCTCACCGCTAGACAATGAGCAGTTCTTC. Amino acid sequence: CASSPLDNEQFF.

This chain joins TRBV9 and TRBJ1-5, with a weak D call TRBD1 (6 bases). V was cut by 3 bases and J by 3 bases, with 16 bases left in between. The CDR3 covers 16 residues. CDR1 is SGDLS and CDR2 is YYNGEE in the germline V gene. CDR3 loop: CASSAEDRLLNQPQHF. The CDR3 nucleotides are TGTGCCAGCAGCGCAGAAGACAGGCTCCTCAATCAGCCCCAGCATTTT.

The rearrangement joins TRBV5-1 to TRBJ2-7; TRBD2 is a possible D gene (6 bases). Trimming stripped 4 bases from V and 3 bases from J, with 14 bases between. Germline V gene data show CDR1 as SGHRS and CDR2 as YFSETQ. The CDR3 spans 14 residues. CDR3 protein: CASSPDGTVYEQYF. The CDR3 DNA follows: TGCGCCAGCAGCCCGGACGGGACTGTCTACGAGCAGTACTTC.

This chain connects TRBV7-6 to TRBJ2-5, with D unclear. The CDR3 is 14 amino acids. In germline, CDR1 is SGHVS, CDR2 FNYEAQ. The V and J ends lost 1 base and 7 bases respectively, with 13 bases between them. The CDR3 reads CASSLDQIGGTQYF. CDR3 sequence (DNA): TGTGCCAGCAGCTTAGACCAAATTGGCGGGACCCAGTACTTC.

The chain uses TRBV5-1 and TRBJ2-1; a weak D match, TRBD1 (6 bases). This CDR3 has 14 amino acids. With 0 bases removed from V and 7 bases from J, the gap between germline ends came to 11 bases. CDR1 is SGHRS, CDR2 YFSETQ, per germline. In DNA form, the CDR3 reads TGCGCCAGCAGCTTGGCGCAGGGGTGGAATGAGCAGTTCTTC. Translating it yields CASSLAQGWNEQFF.

CDR3 sequence (DNA): TGCGCCAGCAGGTCCGGGACCTTAGGAGGGAATTCACCCCTCCACTTT. Protein sequence: CASRSGTLGGNSPLHF. This chain links TRBV5-1 with TRBJ1-6, with D maybe TRBD1 (5 bases). V lost 5 bases and J lost 7, with 19 bases in between. There are 16 residues in the CDR3. The germline V gene encodes CDR1 SGHRS and CDR2 YFSETQ.

The V and J genes are TRBV5-6 and TRBJ2-5; a weak D match, TRBD1 (6 bases). Germline CDR1 is SGHDT and CDR2 is YYEEEE. The CDR3 spans 12 residues. V was shortened by 4 bases and J by 7 bases, with 11 bases between the two germline ends. The CDR3 nucleotides read TGTGCCAGCAGCCGGACAGCCAGGACCCAGTACTTC. Amino acids: CASSRTARTQYF.

V is TRBV4-1 and J is TRBJ1-1, with D unclear. The ends were cut back, 2 bases at V and 0 bases at J, with 13 bases in the middle. The CDR3 spans 16 residues. Germline V gives CDR1 MGHRA, CDR2 YSYEKL. DNA of the CDR3: TGCGCCAGCAGCCAAAAAGAGCGACGGTTGAACACTGAAGCTTTCTTT. Residues: CASSQKERRLNTEAFF.

V is TRBV4-1 and J is TRBJ2-1, with TRBD2 as a possible D gene (7 bases). There are 16 residues in the CDR3. With 1 base removed from V and 3 bases from J, the gap between germline ends came to 13 bases. The germline V gene encodes CDR1 MGHRA and CDR2 YSYEKL. CDR3 sequence (DNA): TGCGCCAGCAGCCAAGGGGGGGGCGTAAACTACAATGAGCAGTTCTTC. Protein: CASSQGGGVNYNEQFF.

The chain links TRBV10-1 to TRBJ1-5; 10 nucleotides agree with TRBD1. The germline V gene encodes CDR1 WNHNN and CDR2 SYGVQD (reference sequence). The CDR3 extends over 18 amino acids. Germline trimming cut 5 bases from V and 3 bases from J; bases unmatched to any gene: 13. The CDR3, as DNA: TGCGCCAGCAGTTGTTGGGGACAGGGGTCGCGGAACAATCAGCCCCAGCATTTT. Its protein is CASSCWGQGSRNNQPQHF.

The chain links TRBV19 to TRBJ1-1; D not certain. Between the trimmed V and J ends, which lost 0 bases and 3 bases, there was a span of 8 bases. The CDR3 totals 14 residues. Germline assignment: CDR1 LNHDA and CDR2 SQIVND (reference sequence). CDR3 nucleotides: TGTGCCAGTAGTATAGATGAGGGTCACACTGAAGCTTTCTTT. It encodes CASSIDEGHTEAFF.

The CDR3 nucleotides are TGTGCCAGCAGCTCCTCTGGACAGGGGGTTAAGCCCCAGCATTTT. It encodes CASSSSGQGVKPQHF. This chain connects TRBV7-9 to TRBJ1-5, with 10 bases fitting TRBD1. The V gene's germline CDR1 is SEHNR and CDR2 FQNEAQ (reference sequence). V lost 4 bases, J lost 8 bases, and 8 bases stayed unmatched. The CDR3 has 15 amino acids.

V is TRBV7-2 and J is TRBJ1-6; 8 positions agree with TRBD1. The CDR3 totals 14 residues. Trimming took 5 bases from V and 8 from J; bases not matched to a gene: 5. The germline V gene has CDR1 SGHTA and CDR2 FQGNSA. CDR3 in DNA: TGTGCCAGCAGCCGTGACAGGGGTGATTCACCCCTCCACTTT. The encoded protein is CASSRDRGDSPLHF.

The chain combines TRBV7-9 with TRBJ1-1; 9 bases align to TRBD1. The CDR3 is 18 amino acids. The germline gives CDR1 SEHNR, CDR2 FQNEAQ (reference sequence). Trimming removed 11 bases from V and 4 bases from J; junction bases left unmatched: 23. CDR3 coding DNA: TGTGCCCCCAGCTTCCCCTGGAGACAGGGGGAAAGTGGCACTGAAGCTTTCTTT. Protein sequence: CAPSFPWRQGESGTEAFF.

The chain joins TRBV6-6 to TRBJ1-1, with D possibly matching TRBD1 (5 bases). The V end was cut by 5 bases, the J end by 3 bases, with 19 bases between. Per germline, CDR1 MNHNY and CDR2 SVGAGI (reference sequence). This CDR3 contains 16 residues. The CDR3 sequence: CASSPLGGGIDTEAFF. CDR3 coding DNA: TGTGCCAGCAGTCCCCTTGGGGGGGGGATAGACACTGAAGCTTTCTTT.

This chain joins TRBV30 and TRBJ1-5; 9 bases map to TRBD1. The CDR3 has 18 residues. The V segment lost 0 bases and the J segment 2 bases; nucleotides outside the gene matches: 11. Germline CDR1 reads GTSNPN; CDR2 reads SVGIG (reference sequence). For the CDR3, the DNA is TGTGCCTGGAGTGTCAGGGGACAGGGCCCTTGGGGCAATCAGCCCCAGCATTTT. It codes for CAWSVRGQGPWGNQPQHF.

The rearrangement links TRBV7-2 to TRBJ2-7; weak D call: TRBD1 (6 bases). V lost 4 bases and J lost 2, with 15 bases in between. The CDR3 totals 15 residues. Germline values: CDR1 SGHTA, CDR2 FQGNSA. In DNA, the CDR3 is TGTGCCAGCAGCTATACAGGGAATCCTCCCTACGAGCAGTACTTC. It encodes CASSYTGNPPYEQYF.

This chain uses TRBV5-1 with TRBJ1-2; D not certain. V was clipped by 0 bases and J by 4 bases, with 16 bases between them. Germline CDR1 reads SGHRS; CDR2 reads YFSETQ. The CDR3 loop spans 16 amino acids. CDR3 in amino acids: CASSLDRPLSSYGYTF. The CDR3 DNA reads as TGCGCCAGCAGCTTGGACAGACCCCTTTCCTCCTATGGCTACACCTTC.

The chain links TRBV29-1 to TRBJ2-5; the match to TRBD2 covers 7 bases. CDR1 is SQVTM, CDR2 ANQGSEA, per germline. The CDR3 covers 14 residues. Trimming took 3 bases from V and 5 from J; bases not matched to a gene: 9. The CDR3 nucleotides are TGCAGCGTTGAGGGGGAGGGTGGCCGGGAGACCCAGTACTTC. As protein: CSVEGEGGRETQYF.

CDR3 in DNA: TGTGCCAGCAGTTTCGGGGGGACTAGCGGCACAGATACGCAGTATTTT. Protein sequence: CASSFGGTSGTDTQYF. The chain joins TRBV6-5 to TRBJ2-3; 10 positions match TRBD2. The CDR3 totals 16 residues. CDR1 and CDR2 from the germline V gene are MNHEY and SVGAGI. The V gene end was trimmed by 4 bases and the J gene end by 1 base; junction bases not matched to a gene: 5.

The chain is built from TRBV6-1 and TRBJ1-6, with 9 bases identical to TRBD1. The germline CDR1 and CDR2 sequences are MNHNS and SASEGT. Losses at the gene ends were 8 bases for V and 7 bases for J; bases not matched to a gene: 6. The CDR3 is made up of 14 amino acids. The CDR3 coding sequence is TGTGCCAGCCCCCGACAGGGGGACAATTCACCCCTCCACTTT. The encoded protein is CASPRQGDNSPLHF.

The J gene is TRBJ1-1, the V gene TRBV4-2, with D uncertain. V was shortened by 2 bases and J by 4 bases, with 8 bases between the two germline ends. Per the germline V gene, CDR1 is LGHNA and CDR2 is YNFKEQ. CDR3 length: 13 amino acids. CDR3 residues: CASSQFGSTEAFF. The CDR3 DNA sequence: TGTGCCAGCAGCCAATTCGGGAGCACTGAAGCTTTCTTT.

The V call is TRBV19, the J call TRBJ2-5; the D gene is possibly TRBD2 (5 bases). The CDR3 has 15 amino acids. V was clipped by 5 bases and J by 5 bases, with 18 bases between them. Germline CDR1 reads LNHDA; CDR2 reads SQIVND (reference sequence). CDR3 loop: CASSGRDPGRETQYF. The CDR3 DNA sequence: TGTGCCAGTAGTGGCCGGGATCCCGGAAGGGAGACCCAGTACTTC.